This T cell receptor beta chain was captured in a study of blood T cells in healthy people across ages. Overall study: Every two T cells gave about one barcoded beta molecule via template switching.

Findings of the study overall: It was found that TCR beta diversity correlated strongly with the percentage of naive T cells. Donor CMV infection status was unknown, possibly confounding age-related changes in expanded clonotypes.

CDR1 and CDR2 from the germline V gene are PRHDT and FYEKMQ (reference sequence). CDR3 length equals 14 residues. With respect to this clonotype: The target antigen is unknown. At one boundary the junction diverges from the germline segment, which might be a read error.

Sample-barcoded 5' priming and a J-beta primer mix drove a second PCR of roughly 6 to 12 cycles. Every cDNA molecule carried a tag from a template-switch adaptor bearing 12 random nucleotides. Each CDR3 protein gets one entry after TCRdb re-called the 5' RACE reads with MiXCR. Found here are around 1,700,000 distinct CDR3 sequences, approximately 28% of them singletons; the top ten hold approximately 7.7%. Sequenced sample: blood. This chain uses TRBV13 with TRBJ1-6; D remains ambiguous. The receptor was isolated from a woman aged 30 to 39 in good health. CDR3 loop: CVSSLGQDRSPLHF. The CDR3 region has the DNA TGTGTCAGCAGCTTAGGCCAGGACCGCTCACCCCTCCACTTT.